The 17 T cell receptor beta chains below all came from one sample that was sequenced in a study of CD8 T cells in Susac syndrome (dated by TCRdb to about 2019). Library preparation employed the immunoSEQ multiplex PCR assay. RNA was extracted with the RNeasy kit and about 0.5 to 1 ug was reverse transcribed using random hexamers. The public reads were run again by TCRdb, first through fastp at Q25 and then through MiXCR, and only productive beta chains were kept. Entries that share a CDR3 protein sequence are merged under the most common genes and DNA. For this sample there are some 200,000 distinct CDR3 sequences; 95% appear just once. The leading ten clones occupy 0.15% to 0.2% of the sample. Material: CD8+ T cells from PBMCs. The receptors derive from a human donor with Susac syndrome.

This clonotype has just one count. The chain joins TRBV29-1 to TRBJ1-2; the match to TRBD1 covers 7 bases. Germline V gene lookup returns CDR1 SQVTM and CDR2 ANQGSEA. Trimming cost V 5 bases and J 4 bases; bases outside gene matches: 13. This CDR3 is built from 15 residues. The CDR3 bases are TGCAGCGTTACCGAGGACAGGAGGAGGGTCTATGGCTACACCTTC. Translated: CSVTEDRRRVYGYTF.

This rearrangement joins TRBV11-2 to TRBJ2-7; D is undetermined. The CDR3 consists of 12 residues. Germline values: CDR1 SGHAT, CDR2 FQNNGV. V was cut by 6 bases and J by 3 bases, with 9 bases left in between. The CDR3 nucleotides read TGTGCCAGCAGACACTACAGCTACGAGCAGTACTTC. As protein: CASRHYSYEQYF. The full variable domain, completed using reference TRBV11-2 and TRBJ2-7, is EAGVAQSPRYKIIEKRQSVAFWCNPISGHATLYWYQQILGQGPKLLIQFQNNGVVDDSQLPKDRFSAERLKGVDSTLKIQPAKLEDSAVYLCASRHYSYEQYFGPGTRLTVT.

The gene calls are TRBV29-1 and TRBJ2-7, with 8 bases aligning to TRBD1. The CDR3 runs 11 residues. V lost 6 bases to trimming and J lost 3 bases; unmatched junction nucleotides: 1. Germline values: CDR1 SQVTM, CDR2 ANQGSEA. CDR3: CSVGTGYEQYF. In DNA form, the CDR3 reads TGCAGCGTAGGGACAGGCTACGAGCAGTACTTC.

This clonotype is a singleton in its sample. J is TRBJ1-4 and V is TRBV12-3 or TRBV12-4; D unresolved. The ends were cut back, 6 bases at V and 7 bases at J, with 15 bases in the middle. There are 14 residues in the CDR3. DNA of the CDR3: TGTGCCAGCAGCCACCCCCAAGCAGGTGAAAAACTGTTTTTT. Translation gives CASSHPQAGEKLFF.

The chain combines TRBV9 with TRBJ2-3; tentatively, D is TRBD2 (7 bases). This CDR3 has 15 residues. Germline CDR1 is SGDLS and CDR2 is YYNGEE. The ends were cut back, 2 bases at V and 4 bases at J, with 14 bases in the middle. DNA of the CDR3: TGTGCCAGCAGCGTGGGACCGGGGGGCGCAGATACGCAGTATTTT. This codes for CASSVGPGGADTQYF.

The chain combines TRBV30 with TRBJ2-3; TRBD1 matches 9 bases. The length of the CDR3 is 14 residues. V shed 2 bases, J shed 4 bases, and the junction held 4 bases outside the gene matches. Per the germline V gene, CDR1 is GTSNPN and CDR2 is SVGIG (reference sequence). DNA of the CDR3: TGTGCCTGGAGTACGGGACAGGGAGCAGATACGCAGTATTTT. Its translation is CAWSTGQGADTQYF.

Only one count was recorded for this clonotype. J is TRBJ2-7 and V is TRBV4-1; a possible D gene is TRBD1 (6 bases). CDR3 length: 15 residues. Germline V CDR1 and CDR2: MGHRA, YSYEKL. Trimming cost V 4 bases and J 3 bases, with 16 bases left between them. In DNA form, the CDR3 reads TGCGCCAGCAGCCTAGACAGGCAACTCTACTACGAGCAGTACTTC. This gives the protein CASSLDRQLYYEQYF.

V gene TRBV7-6 combines with J gene TRBJ1-1; D is undetermined. With 5 bases removed from V and 6 bases from J, the gap between germline ends came to 7 bases. The CDR3 totals 11 residues. Germline assignment: CDR1 SGHVS and CDR2 FNYEAQ. The CDR3 protein is CASSDGSEAFF. Here the CDR3 DNA reads TGTGCCAGCAGCGACGGGTCTGAAGCTTTCTTT.

The V gene is TRBV6-2 or TRBV6-3, the J gene TRBJ2-7; no definite D call. Germline loops: CDR1 MNHEY, CDR2 SVGEGT. V was cut by 7 bases and J by 0 bases, with 7 bases left in between. CDR3 length equals 12 residues. Here the CDR3 reads CASTGPSYEQYF. The CDR3 bases are TGTGCCAGCACTGGACCCTCCTACGAGCAGTACTTC.

This chain uses TRBV29-1 with TRBJ2-5; no clear D gene. Germline values: CDR1 SQVTM, CDR2 ANQGSEA. Trimming took 8 bases from V and 3 from J, leaving 7 bases between them. CDR3 length: 10 amino acids. The CDR3 is CSFGKETQYF. CDR3 coding DNA: TGCAGCTTCGGAAAAGAGACCCAGTACTTC.

V and J are TRBV24-1 and TRBJ2-3, with 8 bases that match TRBD1. The germline V gene has CDR1 KGHDR and CDR2 SFDVKD. The ends lost 4 bases at V and 3 bases at J; junction bases unmatched: 20. CDR3 length equals 20 residues. In DNA, the CDR3 is TGTGCCACCAGTGACTCTGTTGGACAGGGTAGGTCCACCGTAACAGATACGCAGTATTTT. This gives the protein CATSDSVGQGRSTVTDTQYF.

V is TRBV6-5 and J is TRBJ1-1; no reliable D call. The CDR3 spans 12 residues. The ends were cut back, 6 bases at V and 6 bases at J, with 11 bases in the middle. Germline V gives CDR1 MNHEY, CDR2 SVGAGI. The CDR3 spells CASRLESAEAFF. The CDR3 nucleotides read TGTGCCAGCAGACTGGAATCAGCTGAAGCTTTCTTT.

The chain has TRBV24-1 and TRBJ1-5; D not certain. The V end lost 1 base, the J end lost 6 bases, and 6 bases lay between the germline ends. The germline V gene encodes CDR1 KGHDR and CDR2 SFDVKD. The CDR3 spans 13 residues. The CDR3 bases are TGTGCCACCAGTGATTTCTCGGGTCAGCCCCAGCATTTT. This gives the protein CATSDFSGQPQHF.

The chain is built from TRBV20-1 and TRBJ2-2, with D tentatively TRBD1 or TRBD2 (6 bases each). The CDR3 length is 15 residues. Trimming cost V 6 bases and J 0 bases, with 14 bases left between them. CDR1 is DFQATT and CDR2 is SNEGSKA in the germline V gene (reference sequence). The chain's CDR3 is CSANRRGPNTGELFF. The CDR3 DNA follows: TGCAGTGCCAATCGACGGGGGCCGAACACCGGGGAGCTGTTTTTT.

The rearrangement joins TRBV28 to TRBJ1-5; D unresolved. This CDR3 is built from 14 residues. Germline CDR1 reads MDHEN; CDR2 reads SYDVKM. Trimming took 3 bases from V and 3 from J, leaving 9 bases between them. The DNA of the CDR3 is TGTGCCAGCAGTTTGTTTAGGGACAATCAGCCCCAGCATTTT. Its translation: CASSLFRDNQPQHF. Together with reference TRBV28 and TRBJ1-5, the CDR3 gives the full variable domain: DVKVTQSSRYLVKRTGEKVFLECVQDMDHENMFWYRQDPGLGLRLIYFSYDVKMKEKGDIPEGYSVSREKKERFSLILESASTNQTSMYLCASSLFRDNQPQHFGDGTRLSIL.

J is TRBJ1-2 and V is TRBV12-3 or TRBV12-4, with 7 bases lining up with TRBD1. There are 12 residues in the CDR3. Trimming cost V 6 bases and J 7 bases; bases outside gene matches: 5. In DNA, the CDR3 is TGTGCCAGCAGGTTGGGACAGACTGGCTACACCTTC. It specifies CASRLGQTGYTF.

The chain combines TRBV15 with TRBJ1-1; D is unclear. CDR1 and CDR2 from the germline V gene are LNHNV and YYDKDF (reference sequence). This CDR3 is 15 amino acids long. Trimming took off 0 bases at V and 0 bases at J, with 8 bases between the two ends. The CDR3 region has the DNA TGTGCCACCAGCAGAGAGAAAACCATGAACACTGAAGCTTTCTTT. Protein product: CATSREKTMNTEAFF.